The TCR beta chain under discussion was sequenced for a study of low-dose radiotherapy and immunotherapy resistance in tumors. Study summary: On cycle 1 day 1, patients started four cycles of oral aspirin 300 mg daily.

V lost 0 bases to trimming and J lost 11 bases, with 16 bases between them. CDR3 length equals 14 residues. CDR1 is SGHVS and CDR2 is FQNEAQ in the germline V gene. Time point denoted: after trial treatment. Noted treatment: LDRT plus nivolumab, ipilimumab, low-dose cyclophosphamide and aspirin (RACIN trial). As a condition of eligibility, patients had advanced solid tumors lacking tumor-infiltrating lymphocytes. For this clonotype: Since a much larger clone is just one base distant, this may be a read error.

Primers used for first-strand cDNA, a TRAV- and TRBV-specific set, covered both alpha and beta chains. A roughly 22-cycle PCR with a constant-region primer and V-primer adapter amplified TCRs. With in vitro transcription, the isolated mRNA was amplified. TCRdb re-analysed the reads in MiXCR, keeping a single row per CDR3 protein. The sample holds around 100,000 distinct CDR3 sequences, roughly 20% seen once. The sequencing used PBMCs, collected after low-dose radiotherapy plus immunotherapy. This clonotype was sampled from a male donor with prostate cancer. The rearrangement links TRBV7-8 to TRBJ2-5, with D perhaps being TRBD1 or TRBD2 (5 bases each). The CDR3 reads CASSLAGAGNEQYF. The CDR3 DNA is TGTGCCAGCAGCTTAGCAGGGGCGGGCAATGAGCAGTACTTC. Complete variable domain (other parts from reference TRBV7-8 and TRBJ2-5): GAGVSQSPRYKVAKRGQDVALRCDPISGHVSLFWYQQALGQGPEFLTYFQNEAQLDKSGLPSDRFFAERPEGSVSTLKIQRTQQEDSAVYLCASSLAGAGNEQYFGPGTRLLVL.